This T cell receptor beta chain was obtained from a study of shared clonotypes between healthy human individuals. Background on the study: A couple of female and a few male donors aged 18 to 49 were enrolled.

CDR3 length: 19 residues. V lost 0 bases, J lost 0 bases, and 11 bases stayed unmatched. The V gene's germline CDR1 is SGDLS and CDR2 YYNGEE. In the authors' methods: ImmunoSEQ gave junction-only sequences without quality scores, so filtering differed. This table comes from immunoSEQ multiplex PCR, and its TCRdb copy is limited to in-frame clones, with some not included. D and trimming come from the DNA, and the V and J calls and clone size come from that table. The sample includes around 1.5 million clones, around 98% of them seen just once. As concerns this clone: Its antigen is undetermined.

Whole-study results and caveats: Tissue TCR repertoires likely differ from these blood-only repertoires. Compared with memory subsets, naive subsets generally had larger estimated richness.

The rearrangement joins TRBV9 to TRBJ2-1, with TRBD2 identical over 8 bases. The sequence was collected from a man aged 30 to 45 in good health. Sequences were obtained from naive CD4+ T cells sorted from blood. Subset denoted: CD45RA+ positively selected. The DNA for the CDR3 is TGTGCCAGCAGCGTAGCGTGGGGTGGTAGCGGGGCCTCCTACAATGAGCAGTTCTTC. Its translation: CASSVAWGGSGASYNEQFF. The whole variable domain, remainder taken from reference TRBV9 and TRBJ2-1, is DSGVTQTPKHLITATGQRVTLRCSPRSGDLSVYWYQQSLDQGLQFLIQYYNGEERAKGNILERFSAQQFPDLHSELNLSSLELGDSALYFCASSVAWGGSGASYNEQFFGPGTRLTVL.